The entry below gives a single TCR beta chain sequence along with its context. Per the original methods: Estimated nucleated cell counts came from reference gene primer amplification. Data came from immunoSEQ multiplex PCR; TCRdb stores just in-frame clones and leaves some out. V and J calls and clone size are those listed in that table; D and trimming were worked out from the DNA. The repertoire consists of about 380,000 clones, with 85% to 90% occurring once and the leading ten covering about 6.8%. This entry comes from a study of blood T cell repertoires in COVID-19. Trimming took off 3 bases at V and 3 bases at J, with 9 bases between the two ends. Germline CDR1 reads LGHDT; CDR2 reads YNNKEL (reference sequence). This CDR3 is built from 14 residues.

The chain recombines TRBV3-1 (or the pseudogene TRBV3-2) with TRBJ1-5, with D possibly being TRBD1 (6 bases). This TCR was sampled from a man aged 18 to 29 with active or convalescent COVID-19. Sequences were obtained from peripheral blood. In nucleotides, the CDR3 is TGTGCCAGCAGCCAGGGGGCGGACAATCAGCCCCAGCATTTT. It specifies CASSQGADNQPQHF.